Sequencing of this TCR beta chain was carried out in a study of PD-1 blockade in mismatch repair-deficient tumors. Study summary: All were previously treated, progressing patients with over 9 mismatch repair-deficient cancer types.

Regarding this clone: Its antigen remains unidentified.

The germline V gene has CDR1 SGHDT and CDR2 YYEEEE. The junction had 9 bases not matched to a gene; V was cut back by 1 base and J by 9 bases. The CDR3 is 15 amino acids. Every patient had mismatch repair deficiency by PCR or immunohistochemistry. Study findings and constraints: Rapid post-treatment expansion, then contraction, generally preceding radiologic response, marked tumor-resident clones.

Sequencing used immunoSEQ multiplex PCR; TCRdb keeps in-frame clones, though not all of them. The data show about 35,000 clones, over 80% seen once. V and J are TRBV5-6 and TRBJ2-1, with 8 bases aligning to TRBD2. The sequence derives from an adult with mismatch repair-deficient cancer. The source was PBMCs, collected 6 weeks after starting pembrolizumab. Here the CDR3 reads CASSLSGSGGVEQFF. In nucleotides, the CDR3 is TGTGCCAGCAGCTTGAGCGGGAGTGGGGGCGTTGAGCAGTTCTTC.